This TCR beta chain stems from a study of T-cell memory formation after mild COVID-19 (TCRdb year 2021). Regarding the complete study: TCR sequence clusters from the two donors were found to be largely donor specific. Longitudinal TCRalpha and TCRbeta repertoire sequencing tracked T-cell clones expanding and contracting after mild COVID-19 in a couple of donors. Two young, previously healthy adult volunteers made up the cohort, one male and one female.

Sequencing relied on an Illumina NovaSeq 6000. Using 5'RACE with constant-segment primers, TCRalpha and TCRbeta cDNA libraries were constructed, with sample barcodes and unique molecular identifiers added in the process. RNA was extracted from every sample with Trizol reagent. Library amplification was performed in two PCR steps, and a second sample barcode and Illumina TruSeq adapters were introduced in the second step. Sequencing of libraries was performed on an Illumina NovaSeq with 2 x 150 bp paired-end reads. Concerning the study's data processing: With migec v1.2.7, reads were demultiplexed and then collapsed into UMI-guided consensus sequences. Using mixcr v2.1.11, the UMI consensuses were aligned to TRA and TRB V and J templates and assembled into clonotypes. A clonotype was counted as expanded or contracted only when both edgeR and NoisET called the clonotype significant, with the noise models trained on biological replicates. edgeR calls used a false discovery rate-adjusted p below 0.01 and a log2 fold-change threshold of 1. As an exploratory analysis of dynamics, max-normalized trajectories of the 1000 most abundant clonotypes were examined with PCA combined with hierarchical clustering. The CD4 or CD8 phenotype of responding clones was assigned using the separately sequenced CD4+ and CD8+ repertoires. TCRdb trimmed public reads at Q25 via fastp, called clones via MiXCR and kept in-frame beta chains. A single entry per CDR3 protein holds the most common genes and DNA from its merged rows. TCRdb, rather than the study authors, made the V and J calls. This sample is represented by about 110,000 distinct CDR3 sequences; 14% of them were singletons. The ten largest clones add up to less than 45% of the sample.

Broad study findings and their caveats: SARS-CoV-2 specificity was not confirmed for the second-wave clones peaking on day 37. Clones contracting from day 15 to 85 had balanced CD4/CD8 phenotypes, while a second wave expanding from day 15 to 37 was biased towards CD4+. Some responding clones were detected in pre-infection memory, suggesting pre-existing cross-reactive memory T cells joined the SARS-CoV-2 response. Contracting CD4+ clones turned up mainly in the CM and EM memory subsets, whereas EMRA was where CD8+ clones were enriched. The study included only a couple of mild cases, and larger cohorts that include severe cases with pre-infection samples were judged to be necessary.

PBMCs were isolated by Ficoll-Paque density gradient centrifugation. Notes on this clonotype: There is no known antigen for this receptor. Base quality data are lacking; no much larger clone is found one base away.

The origin of this receptor is a man between 18 and 35 years old who had mild COVID-19 (a few samples of this study predate the infection). The sample titles of this study are shuffled in the database, so cell type and time point are left out; the donor was told from shared clones. Sequenced material: PBMCs or a T cell subset sorted from them (not recorded which).

The nucleotide sequence is TGTGCCAGCAGTGTCGGGTTTACAGGGCCCTACGAGCAGTACTTC. Translated, it reads CASSVGFTGPYEQYF. The chain is made from TRBV3-1 and TRBJ2-7; tentative D gene TRBD1, with 6 bases matching. The germline V gene (reference sequence) yields LGHDT for CDR1 and YNNKEL for CDR2. The CDR3 goes from the cysteine to the phenylalanine over 15 residues. Just CDR3 DNA is preserved here, 45 bases in frame from base 1. V sheds 6 bases and J sheds 2 bases, leaving 17 bases between their ends.